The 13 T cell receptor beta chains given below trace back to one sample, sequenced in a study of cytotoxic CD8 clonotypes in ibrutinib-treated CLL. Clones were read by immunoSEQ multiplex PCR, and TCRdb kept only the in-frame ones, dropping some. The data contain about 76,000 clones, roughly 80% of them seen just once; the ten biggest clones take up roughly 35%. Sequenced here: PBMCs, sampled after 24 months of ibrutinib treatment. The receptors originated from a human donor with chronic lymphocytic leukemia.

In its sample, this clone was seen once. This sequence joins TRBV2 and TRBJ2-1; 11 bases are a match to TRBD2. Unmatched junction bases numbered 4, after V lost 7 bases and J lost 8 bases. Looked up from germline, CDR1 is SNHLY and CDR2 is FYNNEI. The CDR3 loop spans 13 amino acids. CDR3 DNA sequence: TGTGCCAGCAAGAAGGGACTAGCGGATGAGCAGTTCTTC. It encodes CASKKGLADEQFF.

CDR3 nucleotide sequence: TGTGCCAGTACACCCGGGACGGTCGGAAACACCATATATTTT. It yields the protein CASTPGTVGNTIYF. The chain joins TRBV19 to TRBJ1-3; a weak D match, TRBD1 (5 bases). CDR1 and CDR2 from the germline V gene are LNHDA and SQIVND (reference sequence). This CDR3 has 14 amino acids. V lost 7 bases, J lost 4 bases, and 14 bases lay in between.

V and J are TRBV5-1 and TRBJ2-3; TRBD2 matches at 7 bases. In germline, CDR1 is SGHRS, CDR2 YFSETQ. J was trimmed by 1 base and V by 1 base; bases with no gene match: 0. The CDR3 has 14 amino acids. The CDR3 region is CASSLTSGTDTQYF. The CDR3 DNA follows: TGCGCCAGCAGCTTGACTAGCGGCACAGATACGCAGTATTTT.

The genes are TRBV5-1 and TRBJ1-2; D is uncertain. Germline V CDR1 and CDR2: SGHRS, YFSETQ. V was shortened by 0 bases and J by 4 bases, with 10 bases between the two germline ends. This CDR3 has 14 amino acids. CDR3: CASSLAPGAYGYTF. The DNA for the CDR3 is TGCGCCAGCAGCTTGGCACCAGGAGCCTATGGCTACACCTTC.

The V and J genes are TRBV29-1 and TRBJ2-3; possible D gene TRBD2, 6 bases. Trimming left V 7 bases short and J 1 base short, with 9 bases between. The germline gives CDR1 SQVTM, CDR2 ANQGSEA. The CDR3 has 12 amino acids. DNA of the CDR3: TGCAGCGGCGGGAAAGGCACAGATACGCAGTATTTT. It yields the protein CSGGKGTDTQYF.

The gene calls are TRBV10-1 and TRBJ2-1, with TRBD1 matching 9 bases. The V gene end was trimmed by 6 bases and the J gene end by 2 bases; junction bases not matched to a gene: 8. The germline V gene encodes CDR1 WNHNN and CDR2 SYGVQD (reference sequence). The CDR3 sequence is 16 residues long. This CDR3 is CASSLDRGLTYNEQFF. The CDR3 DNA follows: TGCGCCAGCAGCTTGGACAGGGGACTTACCTACAATGAGCAGTTCTTC.

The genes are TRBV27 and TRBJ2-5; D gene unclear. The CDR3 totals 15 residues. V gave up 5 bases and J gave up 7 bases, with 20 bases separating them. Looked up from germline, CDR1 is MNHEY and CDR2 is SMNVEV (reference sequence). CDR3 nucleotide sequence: TGTGCCAGCAGTGATGGACGGGTCCACCCAGGGACCCAGTACTTC. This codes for CASSDGRVHPGTQYF.

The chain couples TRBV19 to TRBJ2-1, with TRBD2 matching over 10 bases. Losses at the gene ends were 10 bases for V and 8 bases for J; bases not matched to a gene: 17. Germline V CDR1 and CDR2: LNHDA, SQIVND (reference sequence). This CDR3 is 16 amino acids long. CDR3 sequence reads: CATRDAASGSVDEQFF. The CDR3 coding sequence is TGTGCCACTAGGGATGCCGCTAGCGGGAGCGTGGATGAGCAGTTCTTC. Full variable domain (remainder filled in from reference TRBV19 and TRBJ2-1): DGGITQSPKYLFRKEGQNVTLSCEQNLNHDAMYWYRQDPGQGLRLIYYSQIVNDFQKGDIAEGYSVSREKKESFPLTVTSAQKNPTAFYLCATRDAASGSVDEQFFGPGTRLTVL.

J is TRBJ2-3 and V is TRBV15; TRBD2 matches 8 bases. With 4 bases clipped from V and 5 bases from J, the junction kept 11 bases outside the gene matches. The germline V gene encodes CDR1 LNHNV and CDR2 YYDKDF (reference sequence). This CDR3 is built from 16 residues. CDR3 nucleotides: TGTGCCACCAGCACCGGACTTAGCGGGGTGCTAGATACGCAGTATTTT. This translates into CATSTGLSGVLDTQYF. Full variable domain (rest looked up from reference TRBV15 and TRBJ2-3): DAMVIQNPRYQVTQFGKPVTLSCSQTLNHNVMYWYQQKSSQAPKLLFHYYDKDFNNEADTPDNFQSRRPNTSFCFLDIRSPGLGDTAMYLCATSTGLSGVLDTQYFGPGTRLTVL.

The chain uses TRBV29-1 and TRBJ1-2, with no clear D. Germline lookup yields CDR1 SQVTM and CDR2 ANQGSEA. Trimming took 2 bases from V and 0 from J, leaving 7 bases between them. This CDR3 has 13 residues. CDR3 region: CSVEPVANYGYTF. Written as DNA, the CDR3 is TGCAGCGTTGAACCCGTGGCTAACTATGGCTACACCTTC.

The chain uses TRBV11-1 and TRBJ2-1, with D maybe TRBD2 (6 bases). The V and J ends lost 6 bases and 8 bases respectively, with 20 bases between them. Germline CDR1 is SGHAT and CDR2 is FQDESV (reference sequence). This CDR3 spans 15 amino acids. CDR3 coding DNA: TGTGCCAGCAGGGGGGGAGCGGTGGAGAGGGATGAGCAGTTCTTC. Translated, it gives CASRGGAVERDEQFF.

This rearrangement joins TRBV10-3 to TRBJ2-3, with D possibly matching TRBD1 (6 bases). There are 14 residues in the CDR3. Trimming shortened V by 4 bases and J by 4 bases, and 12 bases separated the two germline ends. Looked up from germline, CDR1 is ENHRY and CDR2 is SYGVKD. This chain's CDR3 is CAISGTGTSDTQYF. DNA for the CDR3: TGTGCCATCAGTGGCACAGGGACCTCAGATACGCAGTATTTT.

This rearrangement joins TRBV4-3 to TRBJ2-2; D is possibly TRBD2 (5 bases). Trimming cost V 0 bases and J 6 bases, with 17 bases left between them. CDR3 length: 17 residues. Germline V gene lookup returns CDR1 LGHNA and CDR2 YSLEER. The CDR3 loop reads CASSQDSPLLVPGELFF. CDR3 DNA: TGCGCCAGCAGCCAAGACTCACCCCTACTAGTTCCCGGGGAGCTGTTTTTT.